This passage covers 20 T cell receptor beta chains from one sample sequenced in a study of cytomegalovirus exposure and HLA in healthy donors. The PCR contained 60 Vbeta and 13 Jbeta primers. Profiled with immunoSEQ multiplex PCR; TCRdb holds only in-frame clones, not every one. The sample includes about 200,000 clones, roughly 86% of them seen just once. Sample: PBMCs. These receptors all come from a woman between 18 and 29 years old in good health and CMV-seronegative.

This chain connects TRBV5-1 to TRBJ2-5, with D possibly matching TRBD2 (5 bases). The V gene's germline CDR1 is SGHRS and CDR2 YFSETQ. V shed 3 bases and J shed 11 bases, with 11 bases lying between them. The CDR3 has 11 residues. The CDR3 region is CASSSGLEQYF. The CDR3 DNA sequence: TGCGCCAGCAGCTCCGGACTTGAGCAGTACTTC.

In this sample, this clone turned up once. V usage is TRBV7-2 and J usage is TRBJ2-1, with 10 bases fitting TRBD2. CDR3 length equals 16 residues. V lost 3 bases, J lost 9 bases, and 11 bases stayed unmatched. The germline gives CDR1 SGHTA, CDR2 FQGNSA. In DNA form, the CDR3 reads TGTGCCAGCAGCTTTGGGGTAGCGGGGGGCGAGGGTGAGCAGTTCTTC. Its protein product is CASSFGVAGGEGEQFF.

The chain uses TRBV4-1 and TRBJ2-7, with 11 positions matching TRBD1. Germline V gene lookup returns CDR1 MGHRA and CDR2 YSYEKL. The CDR3 extends over 15 amino acids. The trim removed 3 bases at V and 4 bases at J, leaving 5 bases unmatched. As DNA, the CDR3 is TGCGCCAGCAGCCAGGCGGGACAGGGGGGATACGAGCAGTACTTC. It codes for CASSQAGQGGYEQYF.

The gene calls are TRBV5-4 and TRBJ2-1; 7 positions agree with TRBD2. The ends lost 2 bases at V and 4 bases at J; junction bases unmatched: 6. The CDR3 extends over 15 amino acids. Germline assignment: CDR1 SGHNT and CDR2 YYREEE (reference sequence). CDR3 residues: CASSLGSGQYNEQFF. In nucleotides, the CDR3 is TGTGCCAGCAGCTTAGGTAGCGGGCAATACAATGAGCAGTTCTTC.

The gene calls are TRBV28 and TRBJ2-7; TRBD2 aligns across 9 bases. From germline, CDR1 is MDHEN and CDR2 SYDVKM. This CDR3 spans 13 amino acids. Trimming removed 8 bases from V and 5 bases from J; junction bases left unmatched: 7. The CDR3, as DNA: TGTGCCAGCCAACGCGGGAGGGAAAACGAGCAGTACTTC. Translating gives CASQRGRENEQYF.

This clone has a single count. J is TRBJ1-1 and V is TRBV30, with D possibly being TRBD1 (6 bases). This CDR3 comprises 14 residues. Germline CDR1 GTSNPN, CDR2 SVGIG (reference sequence). V was pared by 7 bases and J by 5 bases, with 20 bases between. In DNA form, the CDR3 reads TGTGCCTACAACAGGGAACCAGGGCGAACTGAAGCTTTCTTT. It specifies CAYNREPGRTEAFF.

The V call is TRBV9, the J call TRBJ2-3; TRBD1 matches 9 bases. The CDR3 is 16 amino acids. The V gene's germline CDR1 is SGDLS and CDR2 YYNGEE. Unmatched junction bases numbered 7, after V lost 4 bases and J lost 1 base. The CDR3 DNA reads as TGTGCCAGCAGCTTTAGATGGACAGGGGGCACAGATACGCAGTATTTT. Translating gives CASSFRWTGGTDTQYF.

V usage is TRBV4-3 and J usage is TRBJ1-1; D unresolved. The V end lost 0 bases, the J end lost 4 bases, and 9 bases lay between the germline ends. Per the germline V gene, CDR1 is LGHNA and CDR2 is YSLEER. The CDR3 has 14 residues. The CDR3 region is CASSQEEGSTEAFF. The CDR3 coding sequence is TGCGCCAGCAGCCAAGAAGAGGGTAGCACTGAAGCTTTCTTT.

On this clone itself: The sample carries other DNA sequences with the same CDR3. The genes are TRBV6-5 and TRBJ2-2, with a tentative D call TRBD1 (6 bases). V lost 2 bases, J lost 5 bases, and 12 bases lay in between. This CDR3 spans 15 amino acids. Germline V gives CDR1 MNHEY, CDR2 SVGAGI. CDR3 bases: TGTGCCAGCAGTTACGGGGGCGCCGGAACCGGGGAGCTGTTTTTT. It translates to CASSYGGAGTGELFF.

About this clone: The sample holds other DNA sequences that translate to the same CDR3. This chain uses TRBV18 with TRBJ2-7; TRBD2 matches 8 bases. The CDR3 is 14 amino acids. The J segment lost 1 base and the V segment lost 3 bases, leaving 2 bases of the junction unmatched. Germline V lookup: CDR1 KGHSH, CDR2 LQKENI. The CDR3 loop reads CASSPPSGSYEQYF. CDR3 DNA sequence: TGTGCCAGCTCACCGCCTAGCGGGTCCTACGAGCAGTACTTC.

The V and J genes are TRBV6-4 and TRBJ1-1; D is undetermined. Trimming took off 4 bases at V and 0 bases at J, with 12 bases between the two ends. The CDR3 contains 15 residues. CDR1 MRHNA and CDR2 SNTAGT come from the germline V gene. CDR3 sequence: CASSVSEDMNTEAFF. The CDR3, as DNA: TGTGCCAGCAGTGTTTCTGAAGACATGAACACTGAAGCTTTCTTT.

This clone showed up just a few times. V and J are TRBV18 and TRBJ1-5, with 7 bases identical to TRBD1. V was pared by 4 bases and J by 11 bases, with 17 bases of the junction left unmatched. CDR1 and CDR2 (germline): KGHSH, LQKENI. The CDR3 contains 16 residues. CDR3 amino acids: CASSLLGTVDTLAQHF. CDR3 coding DNA: TGTGCCAGCTCACTCCTGGGGACAGTAGACACGTTGGCCCAGCATTTT. The full variable domain, rest sourced from reference TRBV18 and TRBJ1-5, is NAGVMQNPRHLVRRRGQEARLRCSPMKGHSHVYWYRQLPEEGLKFMVYLQKENIIDESGMPKERFSAEFPKEGPSILRIQQVVRGDSAAYFCASSLLGTVDTLAQHFGDGTRLSIL.

This clone has only a few counts. The CDR3: CASSPPGLAGQDTQYF. The CDR3 bases are TGTGCCAGCAGCCCGCCGGGACTAGCGGGACAAGATACGCAGTATTTT. The chain couples TRBV27 to TRBJ2-3; TRBD2 aligns across 13 bases. Trimming removed 6 bases from V and 5 bases from J; junction bases left unmatched: 8. Per the germline V gene, CDR1 is MNHEY and CDR2 is SMNVEV (reference sequence). The CDR3 spans 16 residues.

The rearrangement joins TRBV5-4 to TRBJ2-1; TRBD2 is a possible D gene (5 bases). Germline CDR1 SGHNT, CDR2 YYREEE (reference sequence). The germline V and J ends were trimmed by 4 bases and 6 bases, with 20 bases remaining between them. This CDR3 is built from 16 residues. The chain's CDR3 is CASSTEPTTRCNEQFF. The CDR3 bases are TGTGCCAGCAGCACCGAGCCCACTACTAGATGCAATGAGCAGTTCTTC.

This clone was observed a handful of times. The rearrangement uses TRBV5-5 and TRBJ2-7; 9 nucleotides align to TRBD1. From germline, CDR1 is SGHKS and CDR2 YYEKEE (reference sequence). Unmatched junction bases numbered 3, after V lost 4 bases and J lost 1 base. The CDR3 has 14 residues. The CDR3 sequence: CASSPGQGSYEQYF. The CDR3 nucleotides read TGTGCCAGCAGCCCGGGACAGGGATCCTACGAGCAGTACTTC. The full variable domain, rest sourced from reference TRBV5-5 and TRBJ2-7, is DAGVTQSPTHLIKTRGQQVTLRCSPISGHKSVSWYQQVLGQGPQFIFQYYEKEERGRGNFPDRFSARQFPNYSSELNVNALLLGDSALYLCASSPGQGSYEQYFGPGTRLTVT.

A few counts support this clone. The chain couples TRBV4-2 to TRBJ2-6; 11 bases match TRBD2. The V and J ends lost 1 base and 1 base, in that order; junction bases with no gene match: 3. The germline V gene has CDR1 LGHNA and CDR2 YNFKEQ. There are 18 residues in the CDR3. CDR3: CASSQGLAGFSGANVLTF. The CDR3 bases are TGTGCCAGCAGCCAAGGACTAGCGGGGTTTTCTGGGGCCAACGTCCTGACTTTC.

The chain joins TRBV11-3 to TRBJ2-1, with D perhaps matching TRBD2 (6 bases). Germline V CDR1 and CDR2: SGHNT, YENEEA. CDR3 size: 14 residues. V lost 5 bases, J lost 9 bases, and 17 bases lay in between. CDR3 sequence (DNA): TGTGCCAGCAGCCCGAGACGGGAGAAGGGTGAGCAGTTCTTC. It yields the protein CASSPRREKGEQFF.

The chain couples TRBV7-9 to TRBJ1-1; D is uncertain. The CDR3 covers 15 residues. The germline CDR1 and CDR2 sequences are SEHNR and FQNEAQ (reference sequence). Trimming took 1 base from V and 4 from J, leaving 13 bases between them. Here the CDR3 reads CASSLGSGLSTEAFF. The CDR3 DNA reads TGTGCCAGCAGCTTAGGTTCTGGTCTGAGCACTGAAGCTTTCTTT. The full variable domain, its missing parts supplied by reference TRBV7-9 and TRBJ1-1, is DTGVSQNPRHKITKRGQNVTFRCDPISEHNRLYWYRQTLGQGPEFLTYFQNEAQLEKSRLLSDRFSAERPKGSFSTLEIQRTEQGDSAMYLCASSLGSGLSTEAFFGQGTRLTVV.

This clone was observed once. V usage is TRBV18 and J usage is TRBJ2-7; 11 bases fit TRBD1. CDR1 KGHSH and CDR2 LQKENI come from the germline V gene. The CDR3 sequence is 15 residues long. V lost 6 bases, J lost 0 bases, and 4 bases stayed unmatched. The CDR3 here is CASSRDRGISYEQYF. The CDR3 DNA sequence: TGTGCCAGCTCTCGGGACAGGGGGATCTCCTACGAGCAGTACTTC. Complete variable domain (other parts from reference TRBV18 and TRBJ2-7): NAGVMQNPRHLVRRRGQEARLRCSPMKGHSHVYWYRQLPEEGLKFMVYLQKENIIDESGMPKERFSAEFPKEGPSILRIQQVVRGDSAAYFCASSRDRGISYEQYFGPGTRLTVT.

The V and J genes are TRBV30 and TRBJ1-2; 9 bases map to TRBD1. The ends lost 7 bases at V and 4 bases at J; junction bases unmatched: 7. Germline loops: CDR1 GTSNPN, CDR2 SVGIG (reference sequence). The CDR3 sequence is 13 residues long. CDR3 amino acids: CAFWTGATYGYTF. CDR3 bases: TGTGCCTTTTGGACAGGGGCTACCTATGGCTACACCTTC.